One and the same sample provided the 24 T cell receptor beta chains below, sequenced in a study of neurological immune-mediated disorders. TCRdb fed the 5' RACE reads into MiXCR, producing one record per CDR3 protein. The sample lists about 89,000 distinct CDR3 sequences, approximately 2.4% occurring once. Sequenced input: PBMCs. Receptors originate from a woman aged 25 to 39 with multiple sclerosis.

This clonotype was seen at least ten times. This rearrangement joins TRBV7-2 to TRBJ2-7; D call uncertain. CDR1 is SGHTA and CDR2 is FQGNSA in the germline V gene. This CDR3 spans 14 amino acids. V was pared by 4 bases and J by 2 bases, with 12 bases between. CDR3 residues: CASSYDLGAYEQYF. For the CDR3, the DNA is TGTGCCAGCAGCTATGACCTCGGAGCCTACGAGCAGTACTTC.

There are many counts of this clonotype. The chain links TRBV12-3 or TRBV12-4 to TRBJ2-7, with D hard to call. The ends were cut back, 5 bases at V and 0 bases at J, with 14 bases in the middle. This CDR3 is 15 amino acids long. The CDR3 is CASSPHTESSYEQYF. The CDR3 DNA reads TGTGCCAGCAGTCCCCACACCGAGAGCTCCTACGAGCAGTACTTC.

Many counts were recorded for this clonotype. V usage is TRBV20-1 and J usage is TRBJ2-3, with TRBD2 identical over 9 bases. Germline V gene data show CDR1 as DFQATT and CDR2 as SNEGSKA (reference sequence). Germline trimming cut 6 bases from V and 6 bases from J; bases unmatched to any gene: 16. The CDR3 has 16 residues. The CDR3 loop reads CSAPKLTSGEGDTQYF. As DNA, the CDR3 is TGCAGTGCCCCCAAATTGACTAGCGGCGAGGGGGATACGCAGTATTTT.

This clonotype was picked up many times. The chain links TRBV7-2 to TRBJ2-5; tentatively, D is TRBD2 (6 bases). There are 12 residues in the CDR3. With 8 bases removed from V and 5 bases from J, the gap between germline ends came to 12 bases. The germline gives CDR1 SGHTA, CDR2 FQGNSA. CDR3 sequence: CASGGARETQYF. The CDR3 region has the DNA TGTGCCAGCGGAGGGGCCCGGGAGACCCAGTACTTC.

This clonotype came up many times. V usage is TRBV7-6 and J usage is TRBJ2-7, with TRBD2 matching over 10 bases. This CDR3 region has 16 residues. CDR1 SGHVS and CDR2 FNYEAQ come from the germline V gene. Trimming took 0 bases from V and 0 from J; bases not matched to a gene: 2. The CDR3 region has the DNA TGTGCCAGCAGCTTAGCGCCTAGCGGGAGCTCCTACGAGCAGTACTTC. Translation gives CASSLAPSGSSYEQYF.

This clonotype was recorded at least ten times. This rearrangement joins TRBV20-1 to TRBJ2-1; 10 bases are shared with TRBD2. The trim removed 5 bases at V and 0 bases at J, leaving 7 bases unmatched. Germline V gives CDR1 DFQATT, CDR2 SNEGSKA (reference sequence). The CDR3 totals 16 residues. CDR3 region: CSAQTAGGTSYNEQFF. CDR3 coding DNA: TGCAGTGCTCAAACAGCGGGAGGGACCTCCTACAATGAGCAGTTCTTC.

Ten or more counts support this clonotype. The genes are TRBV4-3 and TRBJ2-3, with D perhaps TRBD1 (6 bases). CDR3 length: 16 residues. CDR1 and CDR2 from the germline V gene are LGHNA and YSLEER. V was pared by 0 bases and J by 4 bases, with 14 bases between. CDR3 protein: CASSQEVGRGPDTQYF. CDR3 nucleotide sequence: TGCGCCAGCAGCCAAGAAGTAGGCAGGGGCCCAGATACGCAGTATTTT.

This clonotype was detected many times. CDR3 in amino acids: CAISDNTPGDYEQYF. CDR3 DNA: TGTGCCATCAGTGATAATACGCCGGGGGACTACGAGCAGTACTTC. The J gene is TRBJ2-7, the V gene TRBV10-3, with D perhaps matching TRBD2 (6 bases). The V gene lost 3 bases and the J gene lost 3 bases, with 15 bases spanning the gap. CDR3 length: 15 residues. In germline, CDR1 is ENHRY, CDR2 SYGVKD.

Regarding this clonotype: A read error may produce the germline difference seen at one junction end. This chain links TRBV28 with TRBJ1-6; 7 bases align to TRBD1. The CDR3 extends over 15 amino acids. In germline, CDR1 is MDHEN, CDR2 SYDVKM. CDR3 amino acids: CASSQGGSYNSTLNF. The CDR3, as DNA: TGTGCCAGCAGCCAGGGGGGTTCCTATAATTCAACCCTCAACTTT.

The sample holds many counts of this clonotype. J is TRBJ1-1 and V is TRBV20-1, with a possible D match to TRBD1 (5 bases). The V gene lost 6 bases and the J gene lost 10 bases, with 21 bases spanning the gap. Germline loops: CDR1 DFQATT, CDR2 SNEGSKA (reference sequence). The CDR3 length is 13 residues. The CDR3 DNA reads TGCAGTGCCCGGAAGGTCTCGGAAGGGGCAGCTTTCTTT. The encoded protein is CSARKVSEGAAFF.

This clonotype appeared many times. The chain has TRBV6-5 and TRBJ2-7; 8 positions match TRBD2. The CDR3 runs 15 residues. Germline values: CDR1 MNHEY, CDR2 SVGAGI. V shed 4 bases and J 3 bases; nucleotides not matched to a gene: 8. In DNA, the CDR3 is TGTGCCAGCAGTTCCCCGAAGCGGGAGCGCTACGAGCAGTACTTC. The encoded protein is CASSSPKRERYEQYF.

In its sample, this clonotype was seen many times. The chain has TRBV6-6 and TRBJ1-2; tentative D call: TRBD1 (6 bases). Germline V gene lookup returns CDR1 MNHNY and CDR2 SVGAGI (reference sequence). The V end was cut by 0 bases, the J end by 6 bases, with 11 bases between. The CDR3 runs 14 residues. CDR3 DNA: TGTGCCAGCAGTTACTCGGGACAAACTAATGGCTACACCTTC. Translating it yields CASSYSGQTNGYTF.

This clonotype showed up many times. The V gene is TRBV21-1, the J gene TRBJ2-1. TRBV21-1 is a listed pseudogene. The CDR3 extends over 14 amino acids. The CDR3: CASSKLSTNNEQFF. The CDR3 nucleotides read TGTGCCAGCAGCAAATTGAGCACAAACAATGAGCAGTTCTTC.

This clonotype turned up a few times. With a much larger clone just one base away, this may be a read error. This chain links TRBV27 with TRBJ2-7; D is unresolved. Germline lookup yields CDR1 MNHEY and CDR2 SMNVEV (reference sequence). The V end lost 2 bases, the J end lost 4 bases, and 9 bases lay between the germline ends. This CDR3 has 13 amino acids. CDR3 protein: CASSLGKAYEQYF. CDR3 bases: TGTGCCAGCAGTTTAGGGAAAGCATACGAGCAGTACTTC.

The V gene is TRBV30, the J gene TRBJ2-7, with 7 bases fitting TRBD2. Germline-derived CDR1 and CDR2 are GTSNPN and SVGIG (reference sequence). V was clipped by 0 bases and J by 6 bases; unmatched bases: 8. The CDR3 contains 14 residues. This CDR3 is CAWSVSLSGGEQYF. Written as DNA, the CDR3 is TGTGCCTGGAGTGTTTCTCTATCGGGAGGCGAGCAGTACTTC.

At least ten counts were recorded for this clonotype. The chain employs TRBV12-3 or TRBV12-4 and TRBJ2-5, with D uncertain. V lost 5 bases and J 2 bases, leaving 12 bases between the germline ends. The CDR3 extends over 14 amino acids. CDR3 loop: CASSDGPPQETQYF. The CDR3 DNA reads TGTGCCAGCAGTGATGGACCGCCTCAAGAGACCCAGTACTTC.

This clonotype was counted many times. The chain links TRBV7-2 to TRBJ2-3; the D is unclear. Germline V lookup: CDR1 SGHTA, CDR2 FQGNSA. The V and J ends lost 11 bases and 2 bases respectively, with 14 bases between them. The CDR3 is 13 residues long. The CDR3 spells CALTDSSTDTQYF. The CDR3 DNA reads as TGTGCCCTAACAGATTCATCCACAGATACGCAGTATTTT.

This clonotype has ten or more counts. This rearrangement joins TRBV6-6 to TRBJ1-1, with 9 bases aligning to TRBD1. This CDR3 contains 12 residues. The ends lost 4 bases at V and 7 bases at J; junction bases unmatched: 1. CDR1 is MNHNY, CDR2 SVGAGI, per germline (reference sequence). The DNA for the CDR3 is TGTGCCAGCAGTTTGACAGGGGGTGAAGCTTTCTTT. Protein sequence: CASSLTGGEAFF.

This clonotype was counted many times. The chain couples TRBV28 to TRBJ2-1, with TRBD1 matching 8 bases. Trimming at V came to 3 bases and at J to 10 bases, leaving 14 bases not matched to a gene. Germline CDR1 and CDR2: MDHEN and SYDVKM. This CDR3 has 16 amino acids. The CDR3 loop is CASSFIGRQGAREQFF. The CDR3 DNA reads TGTGCCAGCAGTTTTATTGGTAGGCAGGGGGCCCGCGAGCAGTTCTTC.

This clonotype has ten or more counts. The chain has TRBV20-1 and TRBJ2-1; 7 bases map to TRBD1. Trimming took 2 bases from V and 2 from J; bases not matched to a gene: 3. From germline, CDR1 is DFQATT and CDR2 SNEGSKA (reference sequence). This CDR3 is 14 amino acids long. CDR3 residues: CSARIRGTYNEQFF. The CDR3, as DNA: TGCAGTGCTAGAATCAGGGGGACCTACAATGAGCAGTTCTTC.

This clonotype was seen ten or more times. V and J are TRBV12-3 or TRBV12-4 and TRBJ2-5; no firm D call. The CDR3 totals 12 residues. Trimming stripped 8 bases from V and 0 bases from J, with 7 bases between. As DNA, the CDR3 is TGTGCCAGCTCCCGGGACCAAGAGACCCAGTACTTC. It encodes CASSRDQETQYF.

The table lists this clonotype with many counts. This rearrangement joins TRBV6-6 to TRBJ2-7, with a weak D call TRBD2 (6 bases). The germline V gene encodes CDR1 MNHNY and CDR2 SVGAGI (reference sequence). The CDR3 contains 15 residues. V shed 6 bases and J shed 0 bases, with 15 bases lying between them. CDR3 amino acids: CASSPGTTSSYEQYF. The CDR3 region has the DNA TGTGCCAGCAGCCCCGGAACGACTAGCTCCTACGAGCAGTACTTC.

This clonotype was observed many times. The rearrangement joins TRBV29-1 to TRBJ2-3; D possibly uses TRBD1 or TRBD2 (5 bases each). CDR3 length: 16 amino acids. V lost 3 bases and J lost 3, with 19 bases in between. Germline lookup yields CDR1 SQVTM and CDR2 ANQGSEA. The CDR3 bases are TGCAGCGTTGAGGGACGCCTGGGCTCCAAAACAGATACGCAGTATTTT. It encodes CSVEGRLGSKTDTQYF.

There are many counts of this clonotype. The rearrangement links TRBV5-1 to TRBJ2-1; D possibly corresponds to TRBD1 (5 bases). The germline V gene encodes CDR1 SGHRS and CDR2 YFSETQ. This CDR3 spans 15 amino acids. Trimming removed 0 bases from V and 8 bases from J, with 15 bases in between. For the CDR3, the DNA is TGCGCCAGCAGCTTGGCCGTGGGGCAGGTAGATGAGCAGTTCTTC. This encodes CASSLAVGQVDEQFF.